These 20 T cell receptor beta chains were sequenced from one sample in a study of cytotoxic CD8 clonotypes in ibrutinib-treated CLL (dated by TCRdb to about 2021). Receptors were amplified or captured by the immunoSEQ multiplex PCR assay. What TCRdb holds here is the immuneACCESS table cut down to in-frame rearrangements. Part of the clones is not present; checked against another copy, under half of the missing clones reflect an unresolved V gene, and the others are unexplained. The sample profile shows 200,000 to 250,000 clones; 60% to 80% of them were found once. The ten largest make up about an eighth of the sample. What the time point label conveys for this sample: approximately twelve months on ibrutinib. The sequences come from PBMCs, collected after 12 months of ibrutinib treatment. These receptor sequences come from a human donor with chronic lymphocytic leukemia.

Turning to this clone: The identical CDR3 is also encoded by other nucleotide sequences in the sample. The V and J genes are TRBV18 and TRBJ1-1, with D perhaps matching TRBD1 (5 bases). Germline V CDR1 and CDR2: KGHSH, LQKENI. Trimming pared 3 bases from V and 2 bases from J, leaving 10 bases between. The length of the CDR3 is 14 residues. CDR3 residues: CASSPTGLNTEAFF. CDR3 nucleotide sequence: TGTGCCAGCTCACCTACAGGTTTAAACACTGAAGCTTTCTTT.

The chain employs TRBV7-9 and TRBJ2-3; either TRBD1 or TRBD2 may fit D (6 bases each). The germline gives CDR1 SEHNR, CDR2 FQNEAQ (reference sequence). The CDR3 is 15 residues long. V dropped 8 bases and J dropped 1 base, with 16 bases sitting between them. The DNA for the CDR3 is TGTGCCAGCTCCTCTAGGGGGGAACGCACAGATACGCAGTATTTT. Its translation is CASSSRGERTDTQYF.

This chain links TRBV6-6 with TRBJ2-5; D might be TRBD2 (6 bases). V lost 6 bases to trimming and J lost 6 bases, with 14 bases between them. The CDR3 totals 13 residues. CDR1 is MNHNY, CDR2 SVGAGI, per germline (reference sequence). This chain's CDR3 is CASRPGEVQTQYF. CDR3 in DNA: TGTGCCAGCAGACCCGGGGAGGTCCAGACCCAGTACTTC.

This clone appeared a few times. This chain joins TRBV5-4 and TRBJ2-3, with a possible D match to TRBD1 (6 bases). The germline V gene encodes CDR1 SGHNT and CDR2 YYREEE (reference sequence). There are 15 residues in the CDR3. V lost 3 bases and J 2 bases, leaving 13 bases between the germline ends. The CDR3 region is CASSSRQELTDTQYF. CDR3 nucleotide sequence: TGTGCCAGCAGCTCAAGACAGGAGCTCACAGATACGCAGTATTTT.

The V and J genes are TRBV9 and TRBJ2-7; D call uncertain. Trimming removed 0 bases at V and 3 bases at J, with 13 bases between. The germline CDR1 and CDR2 sequences are SGDLS and YYNGEE. CDR3 length: 15 residues. The chain's CDR3 is CASSVADSQNYEQYF. CDR3 nucleotide sequence: TGTGCCAGCAGCGTAGCAGACTCCCAGAACTACGAGCAGTACTTC.

The chain employs TRBV11-1 and TRBJ2-4, with 8 bases that match TRBD1. The CDR3 is made up of 15 amino acids. Germline V gene data show CDR1 as SGHAT and CDR2 as FQDESV (reference sequence). V gave up 2 bases and J gave up 8 bases; unmatched junction bases: 8. The CDR3 loop reads CASSLIDGTGYIQYF. In DNA, the CDR3 is TGTGCCAGCAGCTTAATCGATGGGACAGGATACATTCAGTACTTC.

The chain uses TRBV6-5 and TRBJ1-1, with TRBD1 as a possible D gene (5 bases). Germline V lookup: CDR1 MNHEY, CDR2 SVGAGI. Between the trimmed V and J ends, which lost 6 bases and 4 bases, there was a span of 12 bases. The CDR3 totals 13 residues. CDR3 region: CASSPGRATEAFF. Here the CDR3 DNA reads TGTGCCAGCAGCCCAGGGCGTGCCACTGAAGCTTTCTTT.

The chain combines TRBV29-1 with TRBJ1-2; D is ambiguous. This CDR3 contains 13 residues. From germline, CDR1 is SQVTM and CDR2 ANQGSEA. The V and J ends lost 8 bases and 8 bases respectively, with 21 bases between them. The CDR3 reads CSTTWERAKGYTF. The CDR3 DNA follows: TGCAGCACTACTTGGGAAAGGGCGAAAGGCTACACCTTC. Using reference TRBV29-1 and TRBJ1-2 for the parts outside the CDR3, the full variable domain is SAVISQKPSRDICQRGTSLTIQCQVDSQVTMMFWYRQQPGQSLTLIATANQGSEATYESGFVIDKFPISRPNLTFSTLTVSNMSPEDSSIYLCSTTWERAKGYTFGSGTRLTVV.

V is TRBV5-1 and J is TRBJ1-4, with no clear D. Germline V CDR1 and CDR2: SGHRS, YFSETQ. The CDR3 consists of 13 residues. The V end lost 2 bases, the J end lost 4 bases, and 6 bases lay between the germline ends. The CDR3 loop is CASSLNSNEKLFF. DNA for the CDR3: TGCGCCAGCAGCTTAAACAGTAATGAAAAACTGTTTTTT.

This chain links TRBV6-4 with TRBJ2-2; the D gene could be TRBD1 or TRBD2 (5 bases each). Trimming removed 2 bases from V and 4 bases from J, with 11 bases in between. This CDR3 has 15 amino acids. CDR1 and CDR2 from the germline V gene are MRHNA and SNTAGT. CDR3 sequence: CASSDEGWGTGELFF. DNA of the CDR3: TGTGCCAGCAGTGACGAGGGGTGGGGCACCGGGGAGCTGTTTTTT.

For the CDR3, the DNA is TGTGCCAGCAGTTTCACAGCTATGAACACTGAAGCTTTCTTT. Encoded protein: CASSFTAMNTEAFF. The genes are TRBV28 and TRBJ1-1; D is ambiguous. Trimming shortened V by 3 bases and J by 0 bases, and 8 bases separated the two germline ends. Per germline, CDR1 MDHEN and CDR2 SYDVKM. The length of the CDR3 is 14 residues.

This chain uses TRBV9 with TRBJ1-2; no reliable D call. The CDR3 spans 16 residues. Germline assignment: CDR1 SGDLS and CDR2 YYNGEE. Trimming pared 4 bases from V and 0 bases from J, leaving 16 bases between. CDR3 protein: CASSPTATRSNYGYTF. The CDR3 DNA sequence: TGTGCCAGCAGCCCAACCGCCACACGATCTAACTATGGCTACACCTTC.

V and J are TRBV9 and TRBJ2-7, with 9 bases aligning to TRBD1. CDR1 and CDR2 (germline): SGDLS, YYNGEE. This CDR3 spans 16 amino acids. V was clipped by 0 bases and J by 2 bases; unmatched bases: 6. As DNA, the CDR3 is TGTGCCAGCAGCGTAGGAGGGACAGGGAGTACCTACGAGCAGTACTTC. Its translation is CASSVGGTGSTYEQYF.

This chain joins TRBV30 and TRBJ2-7; D might be TRBD2 (7 bases). Germline-derived CDR1 and CDR2 are GTSNPN and SVGIG (reference sequence). Trimming shortened V by 0 bases and J by 3 bases, and 9 bases separated the two germline ends. The length of the CDR3 is 13 residues. CDR3 DNA sequence: TGTGCCTGGAGTGTAGGGGGGGACTACGAGCAGTACTTC. Its protein is CAWSVGGDYEQYF. Using reference TRBV30 and TRBJ2-7 for the parts outside the CDR3, the full variable domain is SQTIHQWPATLVQPVGSPLSLECTVEGTSNPNLYWYRQAAGRGLQLLFYSVGIGQISSEVPQNLSASRPQDRQFILSSKKLLLSDSGFYLCAWSVGGDYEQYFGPGTRLTVT.

In this sample, this clone turned up once. The chain carries TRBV6-4 and TRBJ2-3; possibly TRBD1 for D (5 bases). CDR3 length equals 15 residues. V shed 6 bases and J shed 0 bases, with 13 bases lying between them. Germline CDR1 reads MRHNA; CDR2 reads SNTAGT. The CDR3 sequence is CASRPDRTSTDTQYF. The CDR3 region has the DNA TGTGCCAGCAGGCCTGACAGAACTAGCACAGATACGCAGTATTTT.

V is TRBV9 and J is TRBJ2-1; D is tentatively TRBD1 or TRBD2 (6 bases each). The length of the CDR3 is 15 residues. The ends were cut back, 0 bases at V and 6 bases at J, with 13 bases in the middle. In germline, CDR1 is SGDLS, CDR2 YYNGEE. CDR3 amino acids: CASSVEGDFFNEQFF. CDR3 sequence (DNA): TGTGCCAGCAGCGTAGAGGGGGACTTCTTCAATGAGCAGTTCTTC.

The chain links TRBV19 to TRBJ1-5, with D unresolved. CDR1 LNHDA and CDR2 SQIVND come from the germline V gene (reference sequence). The CDR3 sequence is 17 residues long. With 6 bases removed from V and 2 bases from J, the gap between germline ends came to 20 bases. The CDR3 region has the DNA TGTGCCAGTAGGATAAGCCCGATGAGGGTCGGCAATCAGCCCCAGCATTTT. Amino acids: CASRISPMRVGNQPQHF.

V usage is TRBV11-2 and J usage is TRBJ2-1, with TRBD2 matching over 10 bases. The CDR3 is 17 amino acids. The germline V gene has CDR1 SGHAT and CDR2 FQNNGV. Trimming removed 5 bases from V and 3 bases from J; junction bases left unmatched: 10. Written as DNA, the CDR3 is TGTGCCAGCAGCCCACCCATAGCGGGGGGCCACTACAATGAGCAGTTCTTC. It specifies CASSPPIAGGHYNEQFF.

The rearrangement uses TRBV7-3 and TRBJ1-5; unclear D gene. Germline CDR1 reads SGHTA; CDR2 reads FQGTGA. V was clipped by 5 bases and J by 6 bases, with 20 bases between them. This CDR3 has 16 residues. CDR3 sequence: CASSRLKRSPGQPQHF. Written as DNA, the CDR3 is TGTGCCAGCAGCCGTCTAAAGCGCAGTCCCGGTCAGCCCCAGCATTTT.

This chain connects TRBV11-2 to TRBJ2-6; D not resolved. CDR1 and CDR2 from the germline V gene are SGHAT and FQNNGV. The CDR3 extends over 14 amino acids. Trimming removed 3 bases from V and 2 bases from J, with 5 bases in between. The CDR3 spells CASSLRTGANVLTF. The CDR3 coding sequence is TGTGCCAGCAGCTTGCGAACTGGGGCCAACGTCCTGACTTTC.